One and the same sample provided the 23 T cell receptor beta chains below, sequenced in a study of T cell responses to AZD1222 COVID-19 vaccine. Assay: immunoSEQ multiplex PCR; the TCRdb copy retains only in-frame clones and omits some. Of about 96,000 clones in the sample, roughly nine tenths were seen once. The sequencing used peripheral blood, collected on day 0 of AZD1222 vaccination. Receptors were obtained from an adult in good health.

The CDR3 spells CASRRQAVGSPLHF. DNA for the CDR3: TGTGCCAGCAGAAGGCAGGCCGTGGGTTCACCCCTCCACTTT. The chain links TRBV6-5 to TRBJ1-6; unclear D gene. The CDR3 runs 14 residues. Germline CDR1 is MNHEY and CDR2 is SVGAGI. V lost 6 bases, J lost 9 bases, and 15 bases lay in between.

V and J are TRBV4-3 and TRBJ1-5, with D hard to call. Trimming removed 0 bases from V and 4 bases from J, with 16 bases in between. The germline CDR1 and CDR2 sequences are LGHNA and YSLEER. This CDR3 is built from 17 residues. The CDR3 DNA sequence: TGCGCCAGCAGCCAAGATCTTATATCATCGGAAAATCAGCCCCAGCATTTT. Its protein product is CASSQDLISSENQPQHF.

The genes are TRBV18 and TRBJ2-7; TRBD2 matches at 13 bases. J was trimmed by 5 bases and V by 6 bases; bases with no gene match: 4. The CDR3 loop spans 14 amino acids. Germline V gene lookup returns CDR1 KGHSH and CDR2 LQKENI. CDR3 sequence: CASSWTSGGDEQYF. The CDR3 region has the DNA TGTGCCAGCTCCTGGACTAGCGGGGGTGACGAGCAGTACTTC. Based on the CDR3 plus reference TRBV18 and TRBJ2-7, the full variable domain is NAGVMQNPRHLVRRRGQEARLRCSPMKGHSHVYWYRQLPEEGLKFMVYLQKENIIDESGMPKERFSAEFPKEGPSILRIQQVVRGDSAAYFCASSWTSGGDEQYFGPGTRLTVT.

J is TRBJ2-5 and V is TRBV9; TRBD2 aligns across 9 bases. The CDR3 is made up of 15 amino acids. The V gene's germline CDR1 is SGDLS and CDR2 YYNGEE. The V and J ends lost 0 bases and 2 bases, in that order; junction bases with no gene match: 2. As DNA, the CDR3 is TGTGCCAGCAGCGTAGCAACTAGCGGGCAAGAGACCCAGTACTTC. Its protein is CASSVATSGQETQYF.

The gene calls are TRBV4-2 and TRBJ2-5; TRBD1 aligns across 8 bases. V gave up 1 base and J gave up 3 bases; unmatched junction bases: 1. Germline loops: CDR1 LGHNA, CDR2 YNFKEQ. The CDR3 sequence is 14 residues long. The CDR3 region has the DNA TGTGCCAGCAGCCAAGCGGACAGGGAAGAGACCCAGTACTTC. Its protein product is CASSQADREETQYF.

In DNA, the CDR3 is TGTGCCAGCAGTTTCCCCAAGTATCAGCCCCAGCATTTT. Encoded protein: CASSFPKYQPQHF. V usage is TRBV28 and J usage is TRBJ1-5; D not certain. Trimming shortened V by 3 bases and J by 5 bases, and 8 bases separated the two germline ends. Germline assignment: CDR1 MDHEN and CDR2 SYDVKM. CDR3 size: 13 residues.

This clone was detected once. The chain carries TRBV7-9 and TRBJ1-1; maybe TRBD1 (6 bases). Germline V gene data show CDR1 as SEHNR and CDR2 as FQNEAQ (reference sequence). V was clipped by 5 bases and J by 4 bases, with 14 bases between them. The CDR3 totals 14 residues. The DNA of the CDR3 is TGTGCCAGCAGCCTTTTCGTAGGGGGCACTGAAGCTTTCTTT. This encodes CASSLFVGGTEAFF. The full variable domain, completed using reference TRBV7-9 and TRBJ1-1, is DTGVSQNPRHKITKRGQNVTFRCDPISEHNRLYWYRQTLGQGPEFLTYFQNEAQLEKSRLLSDRFSAERPKGSFSTLEIQRTEQGDSAMYLCASSLFVGGTEAFFGQGTRLTVV.

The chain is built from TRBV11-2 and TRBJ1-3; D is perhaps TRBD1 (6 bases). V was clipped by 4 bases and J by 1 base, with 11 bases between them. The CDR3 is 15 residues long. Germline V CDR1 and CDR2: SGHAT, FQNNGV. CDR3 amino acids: CASSSDSQSGNTIYF. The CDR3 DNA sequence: TGTGCCAGCAGCTCGGACAGTCAGTCTGGAAACACCATATATTTT.

This CDR3 is CASSLGRNYEQYF. The CDR3 coding sequence is TGTGCCAGCAGTCTCGGCAGGAACTACGAGCAGTACTTC. The chain uses TRBV12-3 or TRBV12-4 and TRBJ2-7; no clear D. This CDR3 is built from 13 residues. V shed 5 bases and J shed 3 bases, with 11 bases lying between them.

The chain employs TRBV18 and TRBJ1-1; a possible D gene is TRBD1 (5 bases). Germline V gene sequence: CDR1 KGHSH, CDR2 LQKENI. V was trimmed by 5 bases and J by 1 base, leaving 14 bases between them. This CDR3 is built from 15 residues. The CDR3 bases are TGTGCCAGCTCATCATCACAGGTTCGGAACACTGAAGCTTTCTTT. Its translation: CASSSSQVRNTEAFF.

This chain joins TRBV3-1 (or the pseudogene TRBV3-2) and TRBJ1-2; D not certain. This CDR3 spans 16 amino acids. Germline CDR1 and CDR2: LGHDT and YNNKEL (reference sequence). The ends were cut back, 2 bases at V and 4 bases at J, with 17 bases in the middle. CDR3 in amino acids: CASSQSDGGVSYGYTF. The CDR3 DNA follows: TGTGCCAGCAGCCAATCTGATGGAGGCGTATCCTATGGCTACACCTTC.

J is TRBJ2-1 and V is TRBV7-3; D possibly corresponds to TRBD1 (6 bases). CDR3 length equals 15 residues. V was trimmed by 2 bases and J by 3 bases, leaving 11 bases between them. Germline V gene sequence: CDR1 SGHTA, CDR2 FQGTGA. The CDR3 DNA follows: TGTGCCAGCAGCTTAGCTACAGGGAACTACAATGAGCAGTTCTTC. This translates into CASSLATGNYNEQFF. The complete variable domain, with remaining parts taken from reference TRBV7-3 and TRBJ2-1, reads GAGVSQTPSNKVTEKGKYVELRCDPISGHTALYWYRQSLGQGPEFLIYFQGTGAADDSGLPNDRFFAVRPEGSVSTLKIQRTERGDSAVYLCASSLATGNYNEQFFGPGTRLTVL.

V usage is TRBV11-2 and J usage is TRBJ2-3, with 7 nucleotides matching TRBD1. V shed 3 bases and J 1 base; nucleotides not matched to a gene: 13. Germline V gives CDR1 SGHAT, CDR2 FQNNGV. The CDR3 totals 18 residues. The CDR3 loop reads CASSLGYDRAHRTDTQYF. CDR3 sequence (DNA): TGTGCCAGCAGCTTGGGATACGACAGGGCGCATCGCACAGATACGCAGTATTTT.

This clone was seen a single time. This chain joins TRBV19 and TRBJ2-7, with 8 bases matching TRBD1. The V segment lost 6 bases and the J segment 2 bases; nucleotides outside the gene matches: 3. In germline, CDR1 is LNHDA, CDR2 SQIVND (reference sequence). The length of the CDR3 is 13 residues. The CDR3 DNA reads TGTGCCAGTAGGGACAGGGCAACCTACGAGCAGTACTTC. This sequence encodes CASRDRATYEQYF. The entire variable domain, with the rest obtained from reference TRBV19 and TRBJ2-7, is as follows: DGGITQSPKYLFRKEGQNVTLSCEQNLNHDAMYWYRQDPGQGLRLIYYSQIVNDFQKGDIAEGYSVSREKKESFPLTVTSAQKNPTAFYLCASRDRATYEQYFGPGTRLTVT.

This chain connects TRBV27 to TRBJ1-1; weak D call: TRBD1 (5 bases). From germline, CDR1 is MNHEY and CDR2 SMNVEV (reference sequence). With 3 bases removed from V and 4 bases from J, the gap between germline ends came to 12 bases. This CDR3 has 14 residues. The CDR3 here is CASSFRTSGTEAFF. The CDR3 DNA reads TGTGCCAGCAGTTTCAGGACAAGTGGCACTGAAGCTTTCTTT.

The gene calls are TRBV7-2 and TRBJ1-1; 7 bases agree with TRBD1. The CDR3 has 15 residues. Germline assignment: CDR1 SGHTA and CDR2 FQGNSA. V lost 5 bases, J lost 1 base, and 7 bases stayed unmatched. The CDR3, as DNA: TGTGCCAGCAGCCTACCGGGACAGCCGAACACTGAAGCTTTCTTT. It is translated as CASSLPGQPNTEAFF.

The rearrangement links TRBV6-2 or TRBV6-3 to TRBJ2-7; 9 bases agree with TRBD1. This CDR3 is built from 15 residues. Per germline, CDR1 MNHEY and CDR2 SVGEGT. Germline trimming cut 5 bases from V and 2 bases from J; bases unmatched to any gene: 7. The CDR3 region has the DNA TGTGCCAGCAGTACCACGGACAGGGGACCCTACGAGCAGTACTTC. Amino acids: CASSTTDRGPYEQYF.

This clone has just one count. CDR3 bases: TGCGCCAGCGGAACCGACAGGGCCTACAATGAGCAGTTCTTC. This translates into CASGTDRAYNEQFF. The rearrangement links TRBV5-1 to TRBJ2-1; 7 bases align to TRBD1. V lost 7 bases, J lost 2 bases, and 6 bases stayed unmatched. CDR1 and CDR2 from the germline V gene are SGHRS and YFSETQ. The CDR3 consists of 14 residues.

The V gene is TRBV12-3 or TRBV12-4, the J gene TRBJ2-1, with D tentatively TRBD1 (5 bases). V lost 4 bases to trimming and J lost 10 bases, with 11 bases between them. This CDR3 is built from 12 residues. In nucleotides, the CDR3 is TGTGCCAGCAGTTACCAGCAGGGCGAGCAGTTCTTC. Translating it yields CASSYQQGEQFF.

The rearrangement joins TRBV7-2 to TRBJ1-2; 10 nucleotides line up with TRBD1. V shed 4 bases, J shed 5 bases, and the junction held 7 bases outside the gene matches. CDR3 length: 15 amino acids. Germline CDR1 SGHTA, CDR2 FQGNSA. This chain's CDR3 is CASSSGQGGWYGYTF. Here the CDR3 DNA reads TGTGCCAGCAGCTCCGGACAGGGGGGATGGTATGGCTACACCTTC.

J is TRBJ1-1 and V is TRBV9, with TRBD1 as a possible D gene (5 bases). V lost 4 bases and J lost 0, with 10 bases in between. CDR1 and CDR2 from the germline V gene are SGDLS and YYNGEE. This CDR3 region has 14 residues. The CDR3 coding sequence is TGTGCCAGCAGCCCCAGGGCCTTGAACACTGAAGCTTTCTTT. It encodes CASSPRALNTEAFF.

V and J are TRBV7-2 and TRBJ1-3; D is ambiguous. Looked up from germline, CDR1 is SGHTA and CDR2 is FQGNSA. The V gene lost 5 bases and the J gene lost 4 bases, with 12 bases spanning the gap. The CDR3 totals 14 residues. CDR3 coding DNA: TGTGCCAGCAGCCCCCAGGTTCAGGGAAACACCATATATTTT. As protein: CASSPQVQGNTIYF.

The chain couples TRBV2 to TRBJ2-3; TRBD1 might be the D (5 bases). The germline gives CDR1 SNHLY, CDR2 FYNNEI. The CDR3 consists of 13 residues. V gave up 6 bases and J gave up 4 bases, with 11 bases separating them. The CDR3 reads CASSAIGADTQYF. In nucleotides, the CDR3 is TGTGCCAGCAGCGCAATAGGGGCAGATACGCAGTATTTT.